This T cell receptor (beta chain) was identified in a study of T cell responses to AZD1222 COVID-19 vaccine. Germline CDR1 MGHDK, CDR2 SYGVNS. Trimming took 6 bases from V and 4 from J, leaving 18 bases between them. The CDR3 is 15 amino acids. Second doses that came at about 4 or about 12 weeks were put together. Note on this clone: Its antigen is unknown.

Method: immunoSEQ multiplex PCR; TCRdb's copy keeps in-frame clones and lacks some. The table records roughly 150,000 clones, just over 90% of them present only once. Study results and limitations: Donor demographics were predominantly white British with a female majority; clonal diversity may be underestimated. Baseline seropositivity occurred in only six AZD1222 recipients.

The source was peripheral blood, collected 28 days after the second AZD1222 dose. The sequence came from an adult who received the AZD1222 COVID-19 vaccine. The rearrangement uses TRBV25-1 and TRBJ1-2, with D unresolved. The CDR3 coding sequence is TGTGCCAGCAGGGGGAGGATCGGTCCCATCTATGGCTACACCTTC. As protein: CASRGRIGPIYGYTF.